Listed below are T cell receptor beta chains from one sample, sequenced in a study of blood T cell repertoires in COVID-19. The protocol was immunoSEQ multiplex PCR, while the TCRdb copy is restricted to in-frame clones and leaves out a portion. The sample lists about 190,000 clones; less than 85% were seen once. The sequencing sample was made of peripheral blood. The receptors originated from a woman aged 50 to 65 with acute or convalescent COVID-19. The CDR3 runs from the conserved cysteine through the conserved F or W. The D gene is left open where the match is weak. Clone size is given for some rows only: seen once, a few or many times, or a class if the clone is expanded.

clone size: .; J gene: TRBJ1-2; D gene: .; V gene: TRBV27; CDR3 DNA: TGTGCCAGCAGTTTACAGGGGTCGGCTGGCTACACCTTC; CDR3 protein: CASSLQGSAGYTF
clone size: once; J gene: TRBJ2-3; D gene: .; V gene: TRBV7-6; CDR3 DNA: TGTGCCAGCAGCTTAGCGCCGGGGAGAGGCACAGATACGCAGTATTTT; CDR3 protein: CASSLAPGRGTDTQYF
clone size: once; J gene: TRBJ1-3; D gene: .; V gene: TRBV19; CDR3 DNA: TGTGCCAGTAACCCCGATTCTTCGGGGAACACCATATATTTT; CDR3 protein: CASNPDSSGNTIYF
clone size: .; J gene: TRBJ1-6; D gene: TRBD1; V gene: TRBV18; CDR3 DNA: TGTGCCAGCTCACCAAAACGGACAGGGAGCTCCTATAATTCACCCCTCCACTTT; CDR3 protein: CASSPKRTGSSYNSPLHF
clone size: few; J gene: TRBJ2-1; D gene: .; V gene: TRBV6-2/TRBV6-3; CDR3 DNA: TGTGCCAGCAGTGGTTCGGGGGGGACAGTTCTCAGGATCTTC; CDR3 protein: CASSGSGGTVLRIF
clone size: .; J gene: TRBJ2-1; D gene: TRBD2; V gene: TRBV5-8; CDR3 DNA: TGTGCCAGCAGCCGCCCTAGCGGGGATTACAATGAGCAGTTCTTC; CDR3 protein: CASSRPSGDYNEQFF
clone size: .; J gene: TRBJ2-7; D gene: .; V gene: TRBV29-1; CDR3 DNA: TGCAGCGTTGGACAGGAGAGCTACGAGCAGTACTTC; CDR3 protein: CSVGQESYEQYF
clone size: .; J gene: TRBJ1-3; D gene: .; V gene: TRBV7-8; CDR3 DNA: TGTGCCAGCAGCTTTGGGGGCAGGGGAGTATCTTTCTCTGGAAACACCATATATTTT; CDR3 protein: CASSFGGRGVSFSGNTIYF
clone size: once; J gene: TRBJ2-5; D gene: .; V gene: TRBV7-9; CDR3 DNA: TGTGCCAGCAGCTTAGGACTGTATGAGACCCAGTACTTC; CDR3 protein: CASSLGLYETQYF
clone size: .; J gene: TRBJ2-7; D gene: .; V gene: TRBV5-6; CDR3 DNA: TGTGCCAGCAGGCGTCGGGGGGCTTCCTACGAGCAGTACTTC; CDR3 protein: CASRRRGASYEQYF
clone size: .; J gene: TRBJ2-6; D gene: TRBD1; V gene: TRBV5-1; CDR3 DNA: TGCGCCAGCAGCCTACAGGGGCGCTCTGGGGCCAACGTCCTGACTTTC; CDR3 protein: CASSLQGRSGANVLTF
clone size: .; J gene: TRBJ2-7; D gene: TRBD2; V gene: TRBV5-4; CDR3 DNA: TGTGCCAGCAGCAGCAATAGCGGGGGTCGTGAGCAGTACTTC; CDR3 protein: CASSSNSGGREQYF
clone size: .; J gene: TRBJ1-3; D gene: .; V gene: TRBV12-3/TRBV12-4; CDR3 DNA: TGTGCCAGCAGGGCCTCTGGAAACACCATATATTTT; CDR3 protein: CASRASGNTIYF
clone size: .; J gene: TRBJ2-2; D gene: .; V gene: TRBV5-1; CDR3 DNA: TGCGCCAGCAGCTTCAACAGGGCCAACACCGGGGAGCTGTTTTTT; CDR3 protein: CASSFNRANTGELFF
clone size: .; J gene: TRBJ1-5; D gene: TRBD1; V gene: TRBV6-6; CDR3 DNA: TGTGCCAGTTTGACAGGGACGAACAATCAGCCCCAGCATTTT; CDR3 protein: CASLTGTNNQPQHF
clone size: .; J gene: TRBJ1-6; D gene: .; V gene: TRBV30; CDR3 DNA: TGTGCCTGGAGCGGTAATAATTCACCCCTCCACTTT; CDR3 protein: CAWSGNNSPLHF
clone size: .; J gene: TRBJ2-3; D gene: .; V gene: TRBV4-3; CDR3 DNA: TGCGCCAGCAGCCAAGATAGGGGGTTCTTCACAGATACGCAGTATTTT; CDR3 protein: CASSQDRGFFTDTQYF
clone size: .; J gene: TRBJ2-7; D gene: .; V gene: TRBV11-2; CDR3 DNA: TGTGCCAGCAGCTTACAAAGGGGCCCCTCCTACGAGCAGTACTTC; CDR3 protein: CASSLQRGPSYEQYF
clone size: .; J gene: TRBJ1-1; D gene: .; V gene: TRBV19; CDR3 DNA: TGTGCCAGTAGTTTACAGGGGAACACTGAAGCTTTCTTT; CDR3 protein: CASSLQGNTEAFF
clone size: .; J gene: TRBJ1-1; D gene: .; V gene: TRBV10-3; CDR3 DNA: TGTGCCATCAGTGTAAGGGGCCTGAACACTGAAGCTTTCTTT; CDR3 protein: CAISVRGLNTEAFF
clone size: .; J gene: TRBJ1-5; D gene: .; V gene: TRBV6-2/TRBV6-3; CDR3 DNA: TGTGCCAGCAGTTACGAGAGGGCTAGCAATCAGCCCCAGCATTTT; CDR3 protein: CASSYERASNQPQHF
clone size: .; J gene: TRBJ1-2; D gene: .; V gene: TRBV10-3; CDR3 DNA: TGTGCCATCAGCTCCTCGCGAGGCTACACCTTC; CDR3 protein: CAISSSRGYTF
clone size: .; J gene: TRBJ1-3; D gene: .; V gene: TRBV30; CDR3 DNA: TGTGCCTGGCTCACCACAGGCCACACCATATATTTT; CDR3 protein: CAWLTTGHTIYF
clone size: .; J gene: TRBJ2-3; D gene: .; V gene: TRBV6-5; CDR3 DNA: TGTGCCAGCAGTTACTCGGACGCAGGGGTGCAGTATTTT; CDR3 protein: CASSYSDAGVQYF
clone size: .; J gene: TRBJ1-4; D gene: .; V gene: TRBV19; CDR3 DNA: TGTGCCAGTAGTCACAGGGCTGTTAATGAAAAACTGTTTTTT; CDR3 protein: CASSHRAVNEKLFF
clone size: .; J gene: TRBJ1-3; D gene: .; V gene: TRBV12-3/TRBV12-4; CDR3 DNA: TGTGCCAGCAGTTATATGGGAAACACCATATATTTT; CDR3 protein: CASSYMGNTIYF
clone size: .; J gene: TRBJ2-2; D gene: .; V gene: TRBV10-3; CDR3 DNA: TGTGCCATCAGTGAGGGCAATGGAGGGAACACCGGGGAGCTGTTTTTT; CDR3 protein: CAISEGNGGNTGELFF
clone size: once; J gene: TRBJ1-4; D gene: .; V gene: TRBV7-2; CDR3 DNA: TGTGCCAGCAGCCGTTCGGGGAAAGTAAATGAAAAACTGTTTTTT; CDR3 protein: CASSRSGKVNEKLFF
clone size: .; J gene: TRBJ1-3; D gene: TRBD1; V gene: TRBV28; CDR3 DNA: TGTGCCAGCAGTTCAACAGGGGGCTCTGGAAACACCATATATTTT; CDR3 protein: CASSSTGGSGNTIYF
clone size: .; J gene: TRBJ2-1; D gene: TRBD2; V gene: TRBV6-4; CDR3 DNA: TGTGCCAGCAGCCGTTCTAGCGGGGGGCAGTACAATGAGCAGTTCTTC; CDR3 protein: CASSRSSGGQYNEQFF
clone size: .; J gene: TRBJ1-4; D gene: TRBD1; V gene: TRBV29-1; CDR3 DNA: TGCAGCGTTTATGCCCGGGACAGGGGCCATGAAAAACTGTTTTTT; CDR3 protein: CSVYARDRGHEKLFF
clone size: .; J gene: TRBJ2-5; D gene: TRBD1; V gene: TRBV24-1; CDR3 DNA: TGTGCCACCAGCGCGGGACAGGGAGGTAAAGAGACCCAGTACTTC; CDR3 protein: CATSAGQGGKETQYF
clone size: medium-sized; J gene: TRBJ2-7; D gene: TRBD2; V gene: TRBV27; CDR3 DNA: TGTGCCAGCAGTTTCGGGGGGGCCGGGGAGCAGTACTTC; CDR3 protein: CASSFGGAGEQYF